Listed below are T cell receptor beta chains from one sample, sequenced in a study of shared clonotypes between healthy human individuals. Profiled with immunoSEQ multiplex PCR; TCRdb holds only in-frame clones, not every one. The sample holds hundreds of thousands of clones, roughly 95% seen once. Specimen: naive CD8+ T cells sorted from blood. The receptors come from a woman aged 25 to 39 in good health. Each CDR3 is given with its conserved first and last residue.

V,length,CDR3
TRBV30,15,CAWSEESRVGETQYF
TRBV7-8,13,CASSGLAENIQYF
TRBV5-1,17,CASSPEGSGRAGYEQYF
TRBV19,15,CASSIGSGRFDEQYF
TRBV4-1,15,CASSQIDRSSYEQYF
TRBV2,16,CARSGLTGAGANVLTF
TRBV15,14,CATSPDRATYEQYF
TRBV11-2,16,CASSSLRGAGVTEAFF
TRBV7-2,15,CASSPGLAGEYEQYF
TRBV19,16,CASSTRTSGVLVEQYF
TRBV18,18,CASSKEFRDRGIQNEQFF
TRBV6-6,13,CASSFGDSYEQYF
TRBV28,17,CASTPDSLNGTNYGYTF
TRBV28,17,CASRGGVQAFFNYGYTF
TRBV28,13,CASSSSAGDGYTF
TRBV27,13,CASSFSGLTEQYF
TRBV27,19,CASSTGLAGDLGTTDTQYF